The sequence of this T cell receptor (beta chain) was determined in a study of cytomegalovirus exposure and HLA in healthy donors. The overall study: Researchers previously reported finding roughly 120 million unique TCR beta sequences from 170 million or so T cells.

The V gene lost 4 bases and the J gene lost 4 bases, with 16 bases spanning the gap. The CDR3 consists of 15 residues. Germline lookup yields CDR1 SGHAT and CDR2 FQNNGV. 13 Jbeta primers and 60 Vbeta primers were used for the PCR. Libraries were prepared by immunoSEQ multiplex PCR; TCRdb keeps only in-frame clonotypes and omits some of them. The table includes approximately 130,000 clones, 60% to 80% detected once. This clone has a handful of counts. The source of this sequence is a middle-aged man in good health and CMV-seronegative. The sequencing sample was made of PBMCs. J is TRBJ1-2 and V is TRBV11-2; D might be TRBD1 (6 bases). As DNA, the CDR3 is TGTGCCAGCAGCTCAGTAAGGGGGGGAAGCTATGGCTACACCTTC. It is translated as CASSSVRGGSYGYTF.